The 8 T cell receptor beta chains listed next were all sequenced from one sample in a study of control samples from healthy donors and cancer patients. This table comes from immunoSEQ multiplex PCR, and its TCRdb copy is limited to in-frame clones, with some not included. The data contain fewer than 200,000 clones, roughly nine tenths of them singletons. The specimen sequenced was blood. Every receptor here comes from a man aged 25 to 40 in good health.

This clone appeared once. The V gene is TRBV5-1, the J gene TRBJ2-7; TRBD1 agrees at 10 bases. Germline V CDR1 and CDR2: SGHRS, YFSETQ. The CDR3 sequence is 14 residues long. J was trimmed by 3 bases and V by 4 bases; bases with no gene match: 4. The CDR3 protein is CASSVGQGYYEQYF. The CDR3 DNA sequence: TGCGCCAGCAGCGTGGGACAGGGGTACTACGAGCAGTACTTC.

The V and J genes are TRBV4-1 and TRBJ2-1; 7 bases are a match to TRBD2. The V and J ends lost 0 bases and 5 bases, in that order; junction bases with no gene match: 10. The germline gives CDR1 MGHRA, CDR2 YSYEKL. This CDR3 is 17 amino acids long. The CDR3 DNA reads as TGCGCCAGCAGCCAAGATCCCGGCGGGGGTCCGAACAATGAGCAGTTCTTC. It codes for CASSQDPGGGPNNEQFF.

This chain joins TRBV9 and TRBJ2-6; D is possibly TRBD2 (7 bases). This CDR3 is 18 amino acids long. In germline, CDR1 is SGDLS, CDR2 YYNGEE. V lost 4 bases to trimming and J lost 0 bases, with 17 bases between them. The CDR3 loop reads CASSPAGDTYSGANVLTF. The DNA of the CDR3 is TGTGCCAGCAGCCCCGCGGGGGACACCTACTCTGGGGCCAACGTCCTGACTTTC.

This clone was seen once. For the CDR3, the DNA is TGTGCCAGCAGCTTCGGACAGTCCCTACGCCTAAACTATGGCTACACCTTC. This gives the protein CASSFGQSLRLNYGYTF. The V and J genes are TRBV5-6 and TRBJ1-2; possibly TRBD1 for D (6 bases). The CDR3 extends over 17 amino acids. CDR1 is SGHDT and CDR2 is YYEEEE in the germline V gene. The ends were cut back, 2 bases at V and 2 bases at J, with 19 bases in the middle.

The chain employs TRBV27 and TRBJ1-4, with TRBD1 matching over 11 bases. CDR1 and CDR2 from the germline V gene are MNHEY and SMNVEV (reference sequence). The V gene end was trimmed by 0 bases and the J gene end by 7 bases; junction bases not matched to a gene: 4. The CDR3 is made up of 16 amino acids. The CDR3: CASSLSGTGGGEKLFF. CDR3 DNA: TGTGCCAGCAGTTTATCGGGGACAGGGGGAGGTGAAAAACTGTTTTTT.

The CDR3 loop is CASSSLAADTQYF. CDR3 coding DNA: TGTGCCAGCAGCTCGCTAGCGGCGGATACGCAGTATTTT. The V gene is TRBV7-9, the J gene TRBJ2-3, with 7 bases lining up with TRBD2. The CDR3 is 13 amino acids. Losses at the gene ends were 4 bases for V and 6 bases for J; bases not matched to a gene: 4. Germline V CDR1 and CDR2: SEHNR, FQNEAQ (reference sequence).

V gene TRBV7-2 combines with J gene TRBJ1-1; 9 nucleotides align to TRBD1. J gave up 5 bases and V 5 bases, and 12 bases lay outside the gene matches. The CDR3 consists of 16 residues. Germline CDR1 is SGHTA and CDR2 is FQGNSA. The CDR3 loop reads CASSTSSGTGRTEAFF. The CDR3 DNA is TGTGCCAGCAGCACCTCGTCCGGGACAGGGAGGACTGAAGCTTTCTTT.

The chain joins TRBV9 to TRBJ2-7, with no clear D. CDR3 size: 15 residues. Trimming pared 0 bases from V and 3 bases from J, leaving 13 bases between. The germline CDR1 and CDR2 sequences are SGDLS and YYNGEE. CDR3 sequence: CASSVDSLTGYEQYF. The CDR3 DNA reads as TGTGCCAGCAGCGTAGACTCCCTCACTGGCTACGAGCAGTACTTC.